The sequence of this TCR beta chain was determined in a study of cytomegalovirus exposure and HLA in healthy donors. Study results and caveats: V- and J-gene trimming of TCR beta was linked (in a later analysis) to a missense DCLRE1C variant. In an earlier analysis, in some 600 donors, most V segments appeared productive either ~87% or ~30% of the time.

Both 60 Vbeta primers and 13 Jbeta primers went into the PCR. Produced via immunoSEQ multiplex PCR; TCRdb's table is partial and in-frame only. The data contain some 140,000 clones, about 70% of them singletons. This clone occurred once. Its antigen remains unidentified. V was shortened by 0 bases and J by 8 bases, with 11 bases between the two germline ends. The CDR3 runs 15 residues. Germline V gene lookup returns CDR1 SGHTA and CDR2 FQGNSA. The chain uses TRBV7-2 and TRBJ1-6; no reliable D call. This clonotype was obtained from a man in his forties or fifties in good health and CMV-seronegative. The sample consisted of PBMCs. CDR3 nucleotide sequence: TGTGCCAGCAGCTTAGCGCAGTCGGGATATTCACCCCTCCACTTT. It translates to CASSLAQSGYSPLHF.